The 6 T cell receptor beta chains below all came from one sample that was sequenced in a study of CD8+ T cells in alopecia areata. It was cDNA, reverse transcribed from extracted RNA, that served as the sequencing template. Method: immunoSEQ multiplex PCR; TCRdb's copy keeps in-frame clones and lacks some. This sample has around 70,000 clones, with over 25% found just once. Sample treatment: oral pan-JAK inhibitor, 5-10 mg twice daily. The sample was CD8+ T cells sorted from blood, taken at week 4, from a patient treated with tofacitinib. All receptors derive from a human donor with alopecia areata.

This clone has only a few counts. In DNA, the CDR3 is TGTGCCAGCAACACTAGGGACTCCTACGAGCAGTACTTC. Translated: CASNTRDSYEQYF. This rearrangement joins TRBV7-2 to TRBJ2-7; perhaps TRBD2 as D (5 bases). This CDR3 region has 13 residues. V lost 7 bases to trimming and J lost 0 bases, with 10 bases between them. Germline V gene lookup returns CDR1 SGHTA and CDR2 FQGNSA.

This clone was observed a handful of times. This chain connects TRBV6-1 to TRBJ1-2; weak D call: TRBD1 (6 bases). Trimming pared 4 bases from V and 4 bases from J, leaving 10 bases between. The CDR3 is 13 amino acids. Looked up from germline, CDR1 is MNHNS and CDR2 is SASEGT. This CDR3 reads CASSGGGIYGYTF. The CDR3 coding sequence is TGTGCCAGCAGTGGAGGGGGAATCTATGGCTACACCTTC.

The chain uses TRBV29-1 and TRBJ2-1; D unclear. Trimming cost V 2 bases and J 7 bases, with 9 bases left between them. Germline CDR1 and CDR2: SQVTM and ANQGSEA. The CDR3 extends over 12 amino acids. The CDR3 is CSVENKRNEQFF. In nucleotides, the CDR3 is TGCAGCGTTGAAAATAAGAGAAATGAGCAGTTCTTC.

This clone was seen a few times. The rearrangement uses TRBV6-6 and TRBJ1-4, with 8 bases that match TRBD1. With V trimmed by 6 bases and J by 8 bases, 8 bases remained unmatched. The CDR3 spans 14 residues. Germline V gene sequence: CDR1 MNHNY, CDR2 SVGAGI (reference sequence). The CDR3 here is CASSSDRGREKLFF. The CDR3 nucleotides are TGTGCCAGCAGCTCCGACAGGGGAAGGGAAAAACTGTTTTTT.

The chain has TRBV5-4 and TRBJ2-2, with 7 bases fitting TRBD1. The CDR3 is 16 residues long. Germline V gene sequence: CDR1 SGHNT, CDR2 YYREEE (reference sequence). V lost 6 bases, J lost 5 bases, and 13 bases stayed unmatched. The CDR3 here is CASTPSPGQSTGELFF. The CDR3 nucleotides are TGTGCCAGCACCCCCTCGCCGGGACAGTCGACCGGGGAGCTGTTTTTT.

The table lists this clone with many counts. This chain uses TRBV25-1 with TRBJ2-7; D might be TRBD1 or TRBD2, each matching 5 bases. CDR3 size: 13 residues. CDR1 and CDR2 (germline): MGHDK, SYGVNS. V lost 3 bases to trimming and J lost 7 bases, with 13 bases between them. The CDR3 reads CASSDPGQREQYF. The CDR3 nucleotides read TGTGCCAGCAGTGATCCGGGGCAGAGAGAGCAGTACTTC.